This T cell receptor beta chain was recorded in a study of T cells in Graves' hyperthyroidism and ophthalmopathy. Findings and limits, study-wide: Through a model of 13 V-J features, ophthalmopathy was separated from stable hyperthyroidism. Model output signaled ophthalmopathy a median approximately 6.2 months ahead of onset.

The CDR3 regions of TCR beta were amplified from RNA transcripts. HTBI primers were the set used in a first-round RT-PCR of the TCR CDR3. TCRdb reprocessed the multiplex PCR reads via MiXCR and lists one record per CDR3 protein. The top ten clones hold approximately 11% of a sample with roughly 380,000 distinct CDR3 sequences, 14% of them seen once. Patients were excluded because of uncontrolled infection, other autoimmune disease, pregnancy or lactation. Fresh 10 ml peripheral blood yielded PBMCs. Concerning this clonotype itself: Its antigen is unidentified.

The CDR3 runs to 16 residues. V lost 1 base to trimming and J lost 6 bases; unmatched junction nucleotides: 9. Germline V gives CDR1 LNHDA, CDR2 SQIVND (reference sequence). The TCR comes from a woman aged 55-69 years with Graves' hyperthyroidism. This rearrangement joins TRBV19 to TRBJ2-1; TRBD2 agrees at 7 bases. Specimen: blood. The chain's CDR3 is CASSIGAGVGLNEQFF. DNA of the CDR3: TGTGCCAGTAGTATAGGGGCGGGAGTGGGTCTCAATGAGCAGTTCTTC.